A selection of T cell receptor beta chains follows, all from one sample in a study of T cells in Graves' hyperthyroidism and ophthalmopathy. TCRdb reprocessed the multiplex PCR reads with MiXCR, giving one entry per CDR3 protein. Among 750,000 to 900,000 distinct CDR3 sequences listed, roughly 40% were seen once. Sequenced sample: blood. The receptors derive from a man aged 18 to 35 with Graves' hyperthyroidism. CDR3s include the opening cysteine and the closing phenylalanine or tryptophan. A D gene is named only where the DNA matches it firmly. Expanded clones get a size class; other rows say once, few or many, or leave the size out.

CDR3nt: TGTGCCAGCAGGCCGACAGGGGTTTACAATCAGCCCCAGCATTTT
CDR3aa: CASRPTGVYNQPQHF
j_gene: TRBJ1-5
abundance: few
d_gene: TRBD1
v_gene: TRBV10-3

CDR3nt: TGTGCCAGCAGCCCTAGGGCTAGCGGGGCCTCCTACGAGCAGTACTTC
CDR3aa: CASSPRASGASYEQYF
j_gene: TRBJ2-7
abundance: .
d_gene: TRBD2
v_gene: TRBV6-6

CDR3nt: TGTGCCAGTACCCGTGGGACAGCGAACACTGAAGCTTTCTTT
CDR3aa: CASTRGTANTEAFF
j_gene: TRBJ1-1
abundance: many
d_gene: TRBD1
v_gene: TRBV19

CDR3nt: TGTGCCAGCAGTGACTCCGGACTAGCGGGAGGTGCAGATACGCAGTATTTT
CDR3aa: CASSDSGLAGGADTQYF
j_gene: TRBJ2-3
abundance: .
d_gene: TRBD2
v_gene: TRBV25-1

CDR3nt: TGTGCCAGCAGCGAGGCCCACAGTTCCGGAAACACCATATATTTT
CDR3aa: CASSEAHSSGNTIYF
j_gene: TRBJ1-3
abundance: .
d_gene: .
v_gene: TRBV7-2

CDR3nt: TGTGCTAGCAGCTTAGGACAGGGAGACTCGGAGACCCAGCATTTT
CDR3aa: CASSLGQGDSETQHF
j_gene: TRBJ1-5
abundance: .
d_gene: TRBD1
v_gene: TRBV7-7

CDR3nt: TGTGCCGGTAGGCCGGGACAGCCTTATTCTTCCTACGAGCAGTACTTC
CDR3aa: CAGRPGQPYSSYEQYF
j_gene: TRBJ2-7
abundance: .
d_gene: TRBD1
v_gene: TRBV19

CDR3nt: TGCAGCGTTGAAGATCAGGATCAGAGGAGGGGGCGGTTCTATGGCTACACCTTC
CDR3aa: CSVEDQDQRRGRFYGYTF
j_gene: TRBJ1-2
abundance: many
d_gene: TRBD1
v_gene: TRBV29-1

CDR3nt: TGTGCTAGTGGCCAAGACAGGGTGAGGGGGCAGTACTTC
CDR3aa: CASGQDRVRGQYF
j_gene: TRBJ2-7
abundance: .
d_gene: TRBD1
v_gene: TRBV12-5

CDR3nt: TGTGCCAGTAGTTCGGGTCAGGGGGGTTACAATCAGCCCCAGCATTTT
CDR3aa: CASSSGQGGYNQPQHF
j_gene: TRBJ1-5
abundance: few
d_gene: TRBD1
v_gene: TRBV19

CDR3nt: TGTGCCAGCAGCCCGACTAGCCACACAGATACGCAGTATTTT
CDR3aa: CASSPTSHTDTQYF
j_gene: TRBJ2-3
abundance: .
d_gene: TRBD2
v_gene: TRBV5-4

CDR3nt: TGCGCCAGCACCCAGGGGGACTCACAAGAGACCCAGTACTTC
CDR3aa: CASTQGDSQETQYF
j_gene: TRBJ2-5
abundance: .
d_gene: .
v_gene: TRBV5-1

CDR3nt: TGTGTTACCAGGGGAGGGGAGGGCTACACCTTC
CDR3aa: CVTRGGEGYTF
j_gene: TRBJ1-2
abundance: .
d_gene: .
v_gene: TRBV2

CDR3nt: TGTGCCAGCAAACAGGGGAGAGCCATGAACACTGAAGCTTTCTTT
CDR3aa: CASKQGRAMNTEAFF
j_gene: TRBJ1-1
abundance: .
d_gene: TRBD1
v_gene: TRBV6-5

CDR3nt: TGTGCCAGCAGTTTATCCGGGGCGGCAAGGGCTGGCTACACCTTC
CDR3aa: CASSLSGAARAGYTF
j_gene: TRBJ1-2
abundance: .
d_gene: .
v_gene: TRBV12-3/TRBV12-4

CDR3nt: TGTGCCAGCAGTGCTAAAAGGACGGACCTGGCCCAGCATTTT
CDR3aa: CASSAKRTDLAQHF
j_gene: TRBJ1-5
abundance: few
d_gene: .
v_gene: TRBV12-3/TRBV12-4

CDR3nt: TGTGCCAGTAGTATGGCGGGAGGGCCCTACGAGCAGTACTTC
CDR3aa: CASSMAGGPYEQYF
j_gene: TRBJ2-7
abundance: .
d_gene: TRBD2
v_gene: TRBV19

CDR3nt: TGTGCCAGCAGCCCCACCCGGACTGGGGACTCTGTGGAGCAGTACTTC
CDR3aa: CASSPTRTGDSVEQYF
j_gene: TRBJ2-7
abundance: few
d_gene: .
v_gene: TRBV7-9

CDR3nt: TGCAGTGCTGCCTTCACCGGGACGGTGAACACTGAAGCTTTCTTT
CDR3aa: CSAAFTGTVNTEAFF
j_gene: TRBJ1-1
abundance: .
d_gene: .
v_gene: TRBV20-1

CDR3nt: TGTGCCAGCAGTGAACCTGGACAGGGACGTGGAAACACCTTC
CDR3aa: CASSEPGQGRGNTF
j_gene: TRBJ1-2
abundance: few
d_gene: TRBD1
v_gene: TRBV2

CDR3nt: TGTGCCAGCAGCTTAAACGACGAGCAGTACTTC
CDR3aa: CASSLNDEQYF
j_gene: TRBJ2-7
abundance: many
d_gene: .
v_gene: TRBV7-8

CDR3nt: TGCGCCAGCAGCCACCTTCCCACAACAGGGGGTGAAAAACTGTTTTTT
CDR3aa: CASSHLPTTGGEKLFF
j_gene: TRBJ1-4
abundance: .
d_gene: TRBD1
v_gene: TRBV7-9

CDR3nt: TGTGCCAGCAGCATGCCGGGACTAGCGGGGGGCCCGGAGACCCAGTACTTC
CDR3aa: CASSMPGLAGGPETQYF
j_gene: TRBJ2-5
abundance: .
d_gene: TRBD2
v_gene: TRBV6-1

CDR3nt: TGTGCCATCAGTGACTCCCTAAGGGCCGTTCGTTTTAGCAATCAGCCCCAGCATTTT
CDR3aa: CAISDSLRAVRFSNQPQHF
j_gene: TRBJ1-5
abundance: .
d_gene: .
v_gene: TRBV10-3

CDR3nt: TGTGCCAGCAGCCCCGGAACGGGACAAGTCCTCGGCTATGGCTACACCTTC
CDR3aa: CASSPGTGQVLGYGYTF
j_gene: TRBJ1-2
abundance: .
d_gene: .
v_gene: TRBV13

CDR3nt: TGTGCCAGCAGCCGAAAGGAGCGGGGACAGGACCCCTATAGCAATCAGCCCCAGCATTTT
CDR3aa: CASSRKERGQDPYSNQPQHF
j_gene: TRBJ1-5
abundance: .
d_gene: TRBD1
v_gene: TRBV7-8

CDR3nt: TGTGCCAGCAGCTCCTACAGGGATGAAAAACTGTTTTTT
CDR3aa: CASSSYRDEKLFF
j_gene: TRBJ1-4
abundance: few
d_gene: .
v_gene: TRBV7-2

CDR3nt: TGTGCCAGTAGTGCCGACAGGGGAAGGTACGAGCAGTACTTC
CDR3aa: CASSADRGRYEQYF
j_gene: TRBJ2-7
abundance: .
d_gene: TRBD1
v_gene: TRBV19

CDR3nt: TGTGCCAGCAGCTTAGGACAGGAGATTCAGTACTTC
CDR3aa: CASSLGQEIQYF
j_gene: TRBJ2-5
abundance: .
d_gene: .
v_gene: TRBV7-9

CDR3nt: TGCGCCAGCAGCTTGGCCATGAGCGGGGGCCTCCAAGAGACCCAGTACTTC
CDR3aa: CASSLAMSGGLQETQYF
j_gene: TRBJ2-5
abundance: .
d_gene: TRBD2
v_gene: TRBV5-1

CDR3nt: TGTGCCACCATCGCTTCCGCCCGACCAGGGTACGGCACTGAAGCTTTCTTT
CDR3aa: CATIASARPGYGTEAFF
j_gene: TRBJ1-1
abundance: .
d_gene: .
v_gene: TRBV6-2/TRBV6-3

CDR3nt: TGTGCCAGCAGTTACGAGGCCAGCTACGAGCAGTACTTC
CDR3aa: CASSYEASYEQYF
j_gene: TRBJ2-7
abundance: .
d_gene: .
v_gene: TRBV6-5

CDR3nt: TGCGCCAGCAGCCAAGATCTCCCTAGCGGGAGTGAGACCCAGTACTTC
CDR3aa: CASSQDLPSGSETQYF
j_gene: TRBJ2-5
abundance: few
d_gene: TRBD2
v_gene: TRBV4-3

CDR3nt: TGTGCCAGCAGCTTAGAGGTTGCGTCCTATAATTCACCCCTCCACTTT
CDR3aa: CASSLEVASYNSPLHF
j_gene: TRBJ1-6
abundance: many
d_gene: .
v_gene: TRBV7-2

CDR3nt: TGTGCCAGCAGCTCCGTAGGGCGGGACACTGAAGCTTTCTTT
CDR3aa: CASSSVGRDTEAFF
j_gene: TRBJ1-1
abundance: .
d_gene: .
v_gene: TRBV7-9

CDR3nt: TGTGCCAGCAGCCAAGTCGTGGGAGGGCCGGAGACCCAGTACTTC
CDR3aa: CASSQVVGGPETQYF
j_gene: TRBJ2-5
abundance: .
d_gene: TRBD2
v_gene: TRBV10-1

CDR3nt: TGCAGTGCTAGATCTGGGCGGGACGTCTACGAGCAGTACTTC
CDR3aa: CSARSGRDVYEQYF
j_gene: TRBJ2-7
abundance: .
d_gene: .
v_gene: TRBV20-1

CDR3nt: TGTGCCAGCAGCCCCGGACTAGCGGGAGTGGGGACCCAGTACTTC
CDR3aa: CASSPGLAGVGTQYF
j_gene: TRBJ2-5
abundance: .
d_gene: TRBD2
v_gene: TRBV7-9

CDR3nt: TGTGCCAGCAGCCCTTTAGCGGCATGGACCTACGAGCAGTACTTC
CDR3aa: CASSPLAAWTYEQYF
j_gene: TRBJ2-7
abundance: .
d_gene: .
v_gene: TRBV7-2

CDR3nt: TGTGCCAGCAGCTTGACAGCCGGGGCCGGGGAGCTGTTTTTT
CDR3aa: CASSLTAGAGELFF
j_gene: TRBJ2-2
abundance: once
d_gene: .
v_gene: TRBV7-9

CDR3nt: TGCAGCGCCCAGGGGCTAGCGGGACGCACAGATACGCAGTATTTT
CDR3aa: CSAQGLAGRTDTQYF
j_gene: TRBJ2-3
abundance: once
d_gene: TRBD2
v_gene: TRBV29-1

CDR3nt: TGTGCCAGCAGCTTACGAGAGTGGGATGGCTACACCTTC
CDR3aa: CASSLREWDGYTF
j_gene: TRBJ1-2
abundance: many
d_gene: .
v_gene: TRBV5-8

CDR3nt: TGTGCCAGCAGCCAAGATCACAGGCTGACGTCCTATAATTCACCCCTCCACTTT
CDR3aa: CASSQDHRLTSYNSPLHF
j_gene: TRBJ1-6
abundance: .
d_gene: .
v_gene: TRBV7-9

CDR3nt: TGTGCCAGCAGTTACGGACTCCCCCGGCGAGCTGGGGCCAACGTCCTGACTTTC
CDR3aa: CASSYGLPRRAGANVLTF
j_gene: TRBJ2-6
abundance: .
d_gene: .
v_gene: TRBV12-3/TRBV12-4

CDR3nt: TGTGCCACCAGCAGGACCGGGGATGGCAATCAGCCCCAGCATTTT
CDR3aa: CATSRTGDGNQPQHF
j_gene: TRBJ1-5
abundance: .
d_gene: .
v_gene: TRBV15

CDR3nt: TGTGCCAGCAGCGTATTGGACGGTAATGAAAAACTGTTTTTT
CDR3aa: CASSVLDGNEKLFF
j_gene: TRBJ1-4
abundance: many
d_gene: .
v_gene: TRBV9

CDR3nt: TGTGCCAGCAGTTACGTCCGCCAGGGGTACCACGAGCAGTACTTC
CDR3aa: CASSYVRQGYHEQYF
j_gene: TRBJ2-7
abundance: .
d_gene: .
v_gene: TRBV2

CDR3nt: TGCGCCAGCAGCCAAGGGAACAGGCACTACGAGCAGTACTTC
CDR3aa: CASSQGNRHYEQYF
j_gene: TRBJ2-7
abundance: .
d_gene: .
v_gene: TRBV7-2

CDR3nt: TGTGCCAGCAGCCGCCCCCGGGGATACGCTTTCTTT
CDR3aa: CASSRPRGYAFF
j_gene: TRBJ1-1
abundance: .
d_gene: .
v_gene: TRBV6-6

CDR3nt: TGTGCCAGCAGCCAGCTCGTGGACAGGGGACGGGGTCGACCCCTCCACTTT
CDR3aa: CASSQLVDRGRGRPLHF
j_gene: TRBJ1-6
abundance: .
d_gene: TRBD1
v_gene: TRBV7-2

CDR3nt: TGCAGTTACTCGATGCCTAGACAAGAGACCCAGTACTTC
CDR3aa: CSYSMPRQETQYF
j_gene: TRBJ2-5
abundance: .
d_gene: .
v_gene: TRBV29-1

CDR3nt: TGCAGCGTTGAATTGGGGGAAACCGGGGAGCTGTTTTTT
CDR3aa: CSVELGETGELFF
j_gene: TRBJ2-2
abundance: many
d_gene: .
v_gene: TRBV29-1

CDR3nt: TGTGCCAGCAGTTTACCTGACAAGAGCAATCAGCCCCAGCATTTT
CDR3aa: CASSLPDKSNQPQHF
j_gene: TRBJ1-5
abundance: .
d_gene: .
v_gene: TRBV25-1

CDR3nt: TGTGCCAACTCTGTTCTCGGTTATAATTCACCCCTCCACTTT
CDR3aa: CANSVLGYNSPLHF
j_gene: TRBJ1-6
abundance: many
d_gene: .
v_gene: TRBV2

CDR3nt: TGCAGTGCTCACGCGCAGCTAGCGGACACCTACGAGCAGTACTTC
CDR3aa: CSAHAQLADTYEQYF
j_gene: TRBJ2-7
abundance: .
d_gene: TRBD2
v_gene: TRBV20-1

CDR3nt: TGTGCCAGCAGTCCAGCCCCGGGACAGCACAACTATGGCTACACCTTC
CDR3aa: CASSPAPGQHNYGYTF
j_gene: TRBJ1-2
abundance: many
d_gene: TRBD1
v_gene: TRBV12-3/TRBV12-4

CDR3nt: TGTGCCAGCAGCTTAGGAGGGGGCGCTTCCACGCAGTACTTC
CDR3aa: CASSLGGGASTQYF
j_gene: TRBJ2-7
abundance: many
d_gene: TRBD1
v_gene: TRBV7-2